This entry lists 8 T cell receptor beta chains sequenced from one sample in a study of identical twins. Via MiXCR, TCRdb re-called the 5' RACE reads, giving one row per CDR3 protein. This sample carries about 340,000 distinct CDR3 sequences, approximately 10% of them seen once, and the ten largest clones take roughly 9%. Input material: naive T cells sorted from blood. Receptor source: a woman aged 45 to 65 in good health.

This clonotype came up many times. This CDR3 reads CSARVREGVGDTQYF. CDR3 nucleotide sequence: TGCAGTGCTAGAGTACGGGAGGGAGTTGGAGATACGCAGTATTTT. V is TRBV20-1 and J is TRBJ2-3, with 8 bases identical to TRBD2. Germline V gene data show CDR1 as DFQATT and CDR2 as SNEGSKA (reference sequence). Trimming took 1 base from V and 5 from J; bases not matched to a gene: 8. The CDR3 is 15 amino acids.

This clonotype was detected only a few times. J is TRBJ2-7 and V is TRBV5-1; 9 nucleotides align to TRBD1. The CDR3 consists of 15 residues. Germline V gene data show CDR1 as SGHRS and CDR2 as YFSETQ. V gave up 6 bases and J gave up 0 bases; unmatched junction bases: 7. CDR3 sequence: CASTVGDRDSYEQYF. The CDR3, as DNA: TGCGCCAGCACGGTTGGGGACAGGGACTCCTACGAGCAGTACTTC.

This clonotype was detected many times. The junction differs from germline at one of its ends, possibly a read error. The V and J genes are TRBV5-1 and TRBJ2-5, with D unclear. CDR3 size: 11 residues. Looked up from germline, CDR1 is SGHRS and CDR2 is YFSETQ. CDR3: CASSVQETQYF. In DNA, the CDR3 is TGTGCCAGCAGCGTTCAAGAGACCCAGTACTTC. Full variable domain (remainder filled in from reference TRBV5-1 and TRBJ2-5): KAGVTQTPRYLIKTRGQQVTLSCSPISGHRSVSWYQQTPGQGLQFLFEYFSETQRNKGNFPGRFSGRQFSNSRSEMNVSTLELGDSALYLCASSVQETQYFGPGTRLLVL.

The chain's CDR3 is CASSLGVRQGTGELFF. CDR3 coding DNA: TGTGCCAGCAGCTTAGGGGTCCGGCAGGGAACCGGGGAGCTGTTTTTT. The chain is built from TRBV11-2 and TRBJ2-2, with D possibly being TRBD1 (5 bases). The CDR3 length is 16 residues. CDR1 and CDR2 from the germline V gene are SGHAT and FQNNGV. The V and J ends lost 1 base and 5 bases respectively, with 14 bases between them.

The rearrangement joins TRBV4-1 to TRBJ2-5; 8 bases match TRBD1. Germline CDR1 reads MGHRA; CDR2 reads YSYEKL. The CDR3 is made up of 13 amino acids. V lost 4 bases, J lost 3 bases, and 1 base stayed unmatched. CDR3 residues: CASSLDREETQYF. The CDR3 region has the DNA TGCGCCAGCAGCCTGGACAGGGAAGAGACCCAGTACTTC.

The chain employs TRBV20-1 and TRBJ2-2; 7 bases agree with TRBD2. Germline trimming cut 7 bases from V and 6 bases from J; bases unmatched to any gene: 5. Germline CDR1 is DFQATT and CDR2 is SNEGSKA (reference sequence). This CDR3 region has 12 residues. CDR3 nucleotide sequence: TGCAGTGGTGCGGGAGTGGCCGGGGAGCTGTTTTTT. Translating it yields CSGAGVAGELFF.

The gene calls are TRBV30 and TRBJ2-3, with D hard to call. CDR1 is GTSNPN and CDR2 is SVGIG in the germline V gene (reference sequence). Trimming removed 0 bases at V and 3 bases at J, with 13 bases between. The CDR3 sequence is 15 residues long. Here the CDR3 reads CAWSVGRGRTDTQYF. DNA for the CDR3: TGTGCCTGGAGTGTAGGTCGTGGAAGGACAGATACGCAGTATTTT.

The rearrangement joins TRBV7-9 to TRBJ2-1, with D maybe TRBD1 (6 bases). CDR3 length: 15 amino acids. V lost 2 bases and J 6 bases, leaving 14 bases between the germline ends. CDR1 is SEHNR, CDR2 FQNEAQ, per germline (reference sequence). This chain's CDR3 is CASSLITGRGNEQFF. DNA for the CDR3: TGTGCCAGCAGCTTAATTACAGGGAGAGGCAATGAGCAGTTCTTC.